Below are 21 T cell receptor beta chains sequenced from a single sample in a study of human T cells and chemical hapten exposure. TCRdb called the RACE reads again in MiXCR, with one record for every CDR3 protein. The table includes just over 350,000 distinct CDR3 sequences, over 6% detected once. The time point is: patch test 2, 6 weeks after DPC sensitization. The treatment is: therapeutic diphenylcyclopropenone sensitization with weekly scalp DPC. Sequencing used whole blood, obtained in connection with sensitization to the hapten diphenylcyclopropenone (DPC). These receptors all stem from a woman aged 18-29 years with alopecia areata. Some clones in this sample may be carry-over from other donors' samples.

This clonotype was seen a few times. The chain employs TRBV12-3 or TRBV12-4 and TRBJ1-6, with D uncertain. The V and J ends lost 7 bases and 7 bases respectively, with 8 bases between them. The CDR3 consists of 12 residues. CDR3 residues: CASNSPNSPLHF. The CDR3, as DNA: TGTGCCAGCAACAGCCCCAATTCACCCCTCCACTTT.

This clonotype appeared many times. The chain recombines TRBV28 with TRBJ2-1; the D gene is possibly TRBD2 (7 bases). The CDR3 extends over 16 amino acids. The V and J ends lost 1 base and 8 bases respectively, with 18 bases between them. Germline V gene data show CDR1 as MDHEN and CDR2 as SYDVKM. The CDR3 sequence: CASSLSGGRFVHEQFF. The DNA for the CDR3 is TGTGCCAGCAGTTTATCCGGGGGGCGGTTCGTTCATGAGCAGTTCTTC. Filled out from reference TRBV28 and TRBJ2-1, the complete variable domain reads DVKVTQSSRYLVKRTGEKVFLECVQDMDHENMFWYRQDPGLGLRLIYFSYDVKMKEKGDIPEGYSVSREKKERFSLILESASTNQTSMYLCASSLSGGRFVHEQFFGPGTRLTVL.

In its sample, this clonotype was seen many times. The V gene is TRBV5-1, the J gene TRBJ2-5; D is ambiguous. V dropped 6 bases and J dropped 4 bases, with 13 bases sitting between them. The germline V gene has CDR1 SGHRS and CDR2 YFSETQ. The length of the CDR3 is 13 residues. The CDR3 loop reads CASTDEGAETQYF. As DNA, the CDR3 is TGCGCCAGCACCGACGAAGGAGCAGAGACCCAGTACTTC.

In DNA form, the CDR3 reads TGTGCCAGCAGCTTAGTGGTTGGCGGGACAGATAATCAGCCCCAGCATTTT. Translated: CASSLVVGGTDNQPQHF. V gene TRBV7-2 combines with J gene TRBJ1-5; 7 nucleotides agree with TRBD1. After removal of 1 base from V and 4 bases from J, the junction contained 10 bases not matched to a gene. The CDR3 sequence is 17 residues long. Germline V lookup: CDR1 SGHTA, CDR2 FQGNSA.

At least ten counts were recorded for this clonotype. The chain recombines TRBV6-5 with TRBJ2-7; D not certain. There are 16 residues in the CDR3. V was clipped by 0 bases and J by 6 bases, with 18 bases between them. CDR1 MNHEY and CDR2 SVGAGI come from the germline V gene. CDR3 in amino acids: CASSYSSLVTLSEQYF. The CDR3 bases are TGTGCCAGCAGTTACTCGAGTTTGGTAACATTGTCCGAGCAGTACTTC.

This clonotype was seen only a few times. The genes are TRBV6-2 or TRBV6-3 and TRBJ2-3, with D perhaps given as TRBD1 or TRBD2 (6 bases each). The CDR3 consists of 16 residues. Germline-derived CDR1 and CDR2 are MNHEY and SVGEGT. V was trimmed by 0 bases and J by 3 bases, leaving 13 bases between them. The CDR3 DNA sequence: TGTGCCAGCAGTTACTCTCCGGGGGCTGGGACAGATACGCAGTATTTT. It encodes CASSYSPGAGTDTQYF.

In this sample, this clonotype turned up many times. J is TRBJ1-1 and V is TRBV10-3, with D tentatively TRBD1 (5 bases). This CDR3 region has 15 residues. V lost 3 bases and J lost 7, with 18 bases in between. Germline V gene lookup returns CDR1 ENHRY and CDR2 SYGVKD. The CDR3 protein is CAISDDPGGKNEAFF. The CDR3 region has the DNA TGTGCCATCAGTGATGATCCCGGGGGGAAGAATGAAGCTTTCTTT.

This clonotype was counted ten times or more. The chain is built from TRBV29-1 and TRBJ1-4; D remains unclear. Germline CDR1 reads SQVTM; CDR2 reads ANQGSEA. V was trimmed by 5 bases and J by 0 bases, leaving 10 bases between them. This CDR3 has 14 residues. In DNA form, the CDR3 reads TGCAGCGTTCTAACCGTGGCAACTAATGAAAAACTGTTTTTT. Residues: CSVLTVATNEKLFF.

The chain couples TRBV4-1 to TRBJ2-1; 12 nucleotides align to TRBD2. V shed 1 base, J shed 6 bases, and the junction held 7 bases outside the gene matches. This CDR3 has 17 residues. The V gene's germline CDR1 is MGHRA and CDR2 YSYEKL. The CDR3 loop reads CASSQVWTSGVFNEQFF. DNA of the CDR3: TGCGCCAGCAGCCAAGTTTGGACTAGCGGGGTCTTCAATGAGCAGTTCTTC.

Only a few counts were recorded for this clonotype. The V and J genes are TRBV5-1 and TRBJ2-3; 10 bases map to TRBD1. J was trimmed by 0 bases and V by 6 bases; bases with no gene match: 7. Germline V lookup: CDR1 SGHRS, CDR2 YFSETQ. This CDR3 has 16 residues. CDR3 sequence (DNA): TGCGCCAGCATGGCTGGGACAGGGGTTAGCACAGATACGCAGTATTTT. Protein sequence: CASMAGTGVSTDTQYF.

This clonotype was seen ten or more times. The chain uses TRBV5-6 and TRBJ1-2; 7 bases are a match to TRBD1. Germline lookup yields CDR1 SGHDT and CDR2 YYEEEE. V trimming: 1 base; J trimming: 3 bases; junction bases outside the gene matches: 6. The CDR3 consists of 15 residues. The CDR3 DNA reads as TGTGCCAGCAGCTTGAGGACAGGCGGATACTATGGCTACACCTTC. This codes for CASSLRTGGYYGYTF.

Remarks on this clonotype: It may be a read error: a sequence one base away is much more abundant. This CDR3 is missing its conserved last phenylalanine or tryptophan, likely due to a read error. This chain's CDR3 is CASSLSDRGPNSPLHL. The CDR3 DNA sequence: TGCGCCAGCAGCTTATCTGACAGGGGGCCTAATTCACCCCTCCACTTA. The chain couples TRBV5-1 to TRBJ1-6, with TRBD1 matching 10 bases. The junction had 5 bases not matched to a gene; V was cut back by 2 bases and J by 6 bases. Germline assignment: CDR1 SGHRS and CDR2 YFSETQ. The CDR3 runs to 16 residues.

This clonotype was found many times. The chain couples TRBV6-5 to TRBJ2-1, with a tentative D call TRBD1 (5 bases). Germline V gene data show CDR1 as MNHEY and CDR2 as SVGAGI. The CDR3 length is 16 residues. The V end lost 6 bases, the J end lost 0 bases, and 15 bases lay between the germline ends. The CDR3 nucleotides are TGTGCCAGCAGGGGGCTGGACGCGTCCTCCTACAATGAGCAGTTCTTC. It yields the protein CASRGLDASSYNEQFF.

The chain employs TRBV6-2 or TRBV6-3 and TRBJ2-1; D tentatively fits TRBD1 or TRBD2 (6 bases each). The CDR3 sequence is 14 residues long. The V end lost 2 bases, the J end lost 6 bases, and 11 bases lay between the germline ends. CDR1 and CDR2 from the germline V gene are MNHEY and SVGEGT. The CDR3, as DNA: TGTGCCAGCAGTTACAGAGGGGGGTCCAATGAGCAGTTCTTC. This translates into CASSYRGGSNEQFF.

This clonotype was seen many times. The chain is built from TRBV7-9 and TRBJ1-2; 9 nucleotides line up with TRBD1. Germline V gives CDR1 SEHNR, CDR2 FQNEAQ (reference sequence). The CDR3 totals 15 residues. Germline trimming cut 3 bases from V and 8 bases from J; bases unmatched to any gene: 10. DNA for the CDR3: TGTGCCAGCAGCTTGGCGCCGGGACAGGGTCAGGGCTACACCTTC. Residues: CASSLAPGQGQGYTF.

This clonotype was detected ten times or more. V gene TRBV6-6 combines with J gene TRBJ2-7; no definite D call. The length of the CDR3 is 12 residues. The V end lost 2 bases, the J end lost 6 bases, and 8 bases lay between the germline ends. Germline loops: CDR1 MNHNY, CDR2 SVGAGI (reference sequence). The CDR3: CASSYRSAEQYF. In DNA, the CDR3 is TGTGCCAGCAGTTACAGGTCCGCCGAGCAGTACTTC.

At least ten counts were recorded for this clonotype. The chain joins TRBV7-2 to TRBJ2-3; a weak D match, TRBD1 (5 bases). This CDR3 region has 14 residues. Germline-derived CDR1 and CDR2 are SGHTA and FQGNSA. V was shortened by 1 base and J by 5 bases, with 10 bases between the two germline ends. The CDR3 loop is CASSLGQTVDTQYF. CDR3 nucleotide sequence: TGTGCCAGCAGCTTAGGACAGACCGTAGATACGCAGTATTTT.

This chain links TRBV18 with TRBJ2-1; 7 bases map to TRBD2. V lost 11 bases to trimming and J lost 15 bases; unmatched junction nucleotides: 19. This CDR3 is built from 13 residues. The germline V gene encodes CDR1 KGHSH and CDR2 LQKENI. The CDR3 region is CADTSIERGPRFF. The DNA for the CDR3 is TGTGCCGACACGAGTATAGAGCGGGGCCCACGGTTCTTC.

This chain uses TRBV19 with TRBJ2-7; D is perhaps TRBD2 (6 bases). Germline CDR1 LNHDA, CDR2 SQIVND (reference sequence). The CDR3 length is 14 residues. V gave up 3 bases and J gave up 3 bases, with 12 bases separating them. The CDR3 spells CASSMGLANYEQYF. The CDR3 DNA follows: TGTGCCAGTAGTATGGGCCTAGCGAACTACGAGCAGTACTTC.

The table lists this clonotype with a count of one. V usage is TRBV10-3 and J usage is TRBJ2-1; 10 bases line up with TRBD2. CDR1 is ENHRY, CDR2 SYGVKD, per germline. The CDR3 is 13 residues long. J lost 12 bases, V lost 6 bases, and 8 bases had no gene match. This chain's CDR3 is CAIRIASGGTQFF. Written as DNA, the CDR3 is TGTGCCATCAGGATCGCTAGCGGGGGTACGCAGTTCTTC.

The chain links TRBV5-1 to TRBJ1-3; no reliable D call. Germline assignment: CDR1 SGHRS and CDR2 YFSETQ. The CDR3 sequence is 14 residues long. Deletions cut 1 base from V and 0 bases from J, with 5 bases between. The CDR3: CASSLMPSGNTIYF. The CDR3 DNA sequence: TGCGCCAGCAGCTTGATGCCCTCTGGAAACACCATATATTTT. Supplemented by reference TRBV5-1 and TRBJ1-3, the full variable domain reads KAGVTQTPRYLIKTRGQQVTLSCSPISGHRSVSWYQQTPGQGLQFLFEYFSETQRNKGNFPGRFSGRQFSNSRSEMNVSTLELGDSALYLCASSLMPSGNTIYFGEGSWLTVV.